These 9 T cell receptor beta chains were all obtained from the same sample, sequenced in a study of beta chain features in type 1 diabetes. Overall study results and limits: For Type 1 diabetes patients, all four CD4+ subsets carried TCRB CDR3s that were moderately but significantly shorter.

cDNA synthesis used the whole RNA isolate, giving expressed TCRB sequences. Only in-frame clones appear in the TCRdb table, and some are missing; sequencing was by immunoSEQ multiplex PCR. The data show 25,000 to 30,000 clones, with about 61% seen just once and 2% to 3% held by the top ten. Their antigens are not known. The sample consisted of Tregs from blood. The origin of the receptors is a woman in her thirties with type 1 diabetes.

The table lists this clone with a few counts. The chain carries TRBV30 and TRBJ2-1, with a tentative D call TRBD2 (7 bases). Germline V gives CDR1 GTSNPN, CDR2 SVGIG (reference sequence). V shed 4 bases and J shed 11 bases, with 15 bases lying between them. CDR3 length equals 12 residues. The CDR3 is CAWNPGEGQQFF. The CDR3 nucleotides read TGTGCCTGGAATCCAGGGGAGGGCCAGCAGTTCTTC.

This clone was observed once. The chain carries TRBV18 and TRBJ1-1; 8 bases agree with TRBD1. The V gene's germline CDR1 is KGHSH and CDR2 LQKENI. The CDR3 covers 14 residues. V shed 8 bases, J shed 4 bases, and the junction held 9 bases outside the gene matches. The CDR3 sequence: CASTALTGGTEAFF. DNA for the CDR3: TGTGCCAGCACAGCCCTTACAGGGGGCACTGAAGCTTTCTTT. The whole variable domain, remainder taken from reference TRBV18 and TRBJ1-1, is NAGVMQNPRHLVRRRGQEARLRCSPMKGHSHVYWYRQLPEEGLKFMVYLQKENIIDESGMPKERFSAEFPKEGPSILRIQQVVRGDSAAYFCASTALTGGTEAFFGQGTRLTVV.

This rearrangement joins TRBV29-1 to TRBJ2-1; TRBD2 aligns across 7 bases. Germline CDR1 SQVTM, CDR2 ANQGSEA. V was pared by 4 bases and J by 0 bases, with 6 bases of the junction left unmatched. There are 15 residues in the CDR3. The CDR3: CSVVTSASSYNEQFF. The CDR3 coding sequence is TGCAGCGTTGTTACTAGCGCGAGCTCCTACAATGAGCAGTTCTTC.

The chain uses TRBV7-2 and TRBJ2-2, with 10 positions matching TRBD2. Trimming cost V 5 bases and J 5 bases; bases outside gene matches: 11. CDR1 and CDR2 from the germline V gene are SGHTA and FQGNSA. The CDR3 runs to 17 residues. CDR3 sequence (DNA): TGTGCCAGCAGCCGAGGTCCTAGCGGGAGCCGAACCGGGGAGCTGTTTTTT. This translates into CASSRGPSGSRTGELFF.

This rearrangement joins TRBV11-2 to TRBJ1-3; D ambiguous. CDR1 is SGHAT, CDR2 FQNNGV, per germline. The CDR3 runs to 13 residues. Trimming removed 3 bases at V and 2 bases at J, with 5 bases between. The DNA for the CDR3 is TGTGCCAGCAGCTTCGGGGCTGGAAACACCATATATTTT. This translates into CASSFGAGNTIYF.

The gene calls are TRBV28 and TRBJ2-3; tentative D call: TRBD2 (5 bases). CDR1 and CDR2 (germline): MDHEN, SYDVKM. V was shortened by 10 bases and J by 5 bases, with 19 bases between the two germline ends. The CDR3 contains 14 residues. CDR3 sequence reads: CATLDRRGGDTQYF. The CDR3 DNA reads as TGTGCCACCTTGGACCGGCGAGGAGGAGATACGCAGTATTTT.

The CDR3 protein is CASSREFGQPQHF. In nucleotides, the CDR3 is TGTGCCAGCAGCAGGGAGTTCGGGCAGCCCCAGCATTTT. This chain links TRBV11-2 with TRBJ1-5; D remains unclear. Germline V gene lookup returns CDR1 SGHAT and CDR2 FQNNGV. With 5 bases removed from V and 7 bases from J, the gap between germline ends came to 12 bases. The CDR3 is 13 residues long.

This clone was picked up one time. This chain uses TRBV7-2 with TRBJ2-1, with D perhaps matching TRBD2 (5 bases). The length of the CDR3 is 15 residues. Trimming took off 1 base at V and 3 bases at J, with 10 bases between the two ends. Germline V gene data show CDR1 as SGHTA and CDR2 as FQGNSA. The CDR3 region has the DNA TGTGCCAGCAGCTTAGTGGACGGGGTCTACAATGAGCAGTTCTTC. Protein: CASSLVDGVYNEQFF.

The chain employs TRBV28 and TRBJ1-2; a possible D gene is TRBD1 (6 bases). Trimming took off 7 bases at V and 3 bases at J, with 15 bases between the two ends. The CDR3 spans 14 residues. Germline assignment: CDR1 MDHEN and CDR2 SYDVKM. The CDR3 DNA is TGTGCCAGCAACATTCCGGGACAACACTATGGCTACACCTTC. It yields the protein CASNIPGQHYGYTF.